This T cell receptor (beta chain) was identified in a study of T cells in Graves' hyperthyroidism and ophthalmopathy. The CDR3 runs 15 residues. J lost 2 bases, V lost 3 bases, and 7 bases had no gene match. CDR1 MDHEN and CDR2 SYDVKM come from the germline V gene. This clonotype was seen many times. The source material, RNA transcripts, was used to amplify TCR beta CDR3 regions. During a first-round RT-PCR of the TCR CDR3, the HTBI primer set was used. TCRdb independently ran MiXCR on the multiplex PCR reads; one entry per CDR3 protein. The repertoire consists of 600,000 or so distinct CDR3 sequences, with 13% to 15% occurring once and the leading ten covering around 12%.

The TCR sequence derives from a woman aged 50 to 65 with Graves' ophthalmopathy. The specimen sequenced was blood. This chain uses TRBV28 with TRBJ2-7, with 7 bases fitting TRBD1. The CDR3 loop reads CASSFVDRATYEQYF. As DNA, the CDR3 is TGTGCCAGCAGTTTCGTTGACAGGGCTACCTACGAGCAGTACTTC.